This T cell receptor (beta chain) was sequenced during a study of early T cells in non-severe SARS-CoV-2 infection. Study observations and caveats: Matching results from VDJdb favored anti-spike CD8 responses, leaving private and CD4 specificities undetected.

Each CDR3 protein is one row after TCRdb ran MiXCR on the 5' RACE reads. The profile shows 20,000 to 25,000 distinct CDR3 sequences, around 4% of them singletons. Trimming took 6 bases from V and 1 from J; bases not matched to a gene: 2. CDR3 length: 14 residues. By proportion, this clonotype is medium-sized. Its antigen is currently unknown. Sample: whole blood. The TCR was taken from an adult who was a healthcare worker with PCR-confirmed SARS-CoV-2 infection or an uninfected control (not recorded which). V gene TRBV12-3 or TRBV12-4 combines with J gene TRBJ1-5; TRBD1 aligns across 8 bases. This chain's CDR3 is CASRQGASNQPQHF. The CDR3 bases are TGTGCCAGCAGGCAGGGGGCGAGCAATCAGCCCCAGCATTTT.